This T cell receptor beta chain is drawn from a study of monozygotic twins with inflammatory bowel disease. Findings of the study overall: Healthy co-twins exceeded IBD patients in TCRbeta diversity as measured by inverse Simpson.

The CDR3 contains 12 residues. CDR1 and CDR2 from the germline V gene are SGHAT and FQNNGV. TCRdb processed the 5' RACE reads again and assigns one entry to each CDR3 protein, with no DNA. The sample features 170,000 or so distinct CDR3 sequences, with 7.4% in its top ten. Notes on this clonotype: The antigen is unknown.

The chain employs TRBV11-2 and TRBJ2-3; the TCRdb call, TRBD2, lacks DNA for checking. This receptor was taken from a human donor with ulcerative colitis or Crohn's disease, or a healthy co-twin of an affected twin (not recorded which). The sample consisted of blood. The CDR3 reads CASNLQADTQYF.